Listed below are T cell receptor delta chains from one sample, sequenced in a study of gamma-delta chains in newborns, infants, children. TCRdb fed the reads into CATT to redo clone calling. Of roughly 3,000 delta-chain clones in the sample, 2.6% were seen once. Sequenced: blood. These receptor sequences come from a child who was a newborn, infant or young child, either healthy, febrile or measles-vaccinated (not recorded which). Both conserved end residues are part of each CDR3. D genes are given only for firm matches. Where a row states a size, it is once, few, many or the class of an expanded clone; other rows omit it.

V: TRDV2; J: TRDJ3; D: NA; length: 18; size: NA; DNA: TGTGCCTGTGACACCGTGGGGTCAAGCTCCTGGGACACCCGACAGATGTTTTTC; CDR3: CACDTVGSSSWDTRQMFF
V: TRDV2; J: TRDJ3; D: TRDD3; length: 20; size: medium-sized; DNA: TGTGCCTGTGACTCGGCCGGTACTGGGGATTCCTCCTGGGACACCCGACAGATGTTTTTC; CDR3: CACDSAGTGDSSWDTRQMFF
V: TRDV2; J: TRDJ1; D: NA; length: 14; size: few; DNA: TGTGCCTGTGACGCGGTAGAGCAAACCGATAAACTTATTTTT; CDR3: CACDAVEQTDKLIF
V: TRDV1; J: TRDJ1; D: TRDD3; length: 18; size: few; DNA: TGTGCTCTTGGGGAGGTGAGCTGGGGGATCCGAAACACCGATAAACTCATCTTT; CDR3: CALGEVSWGIRNTDKLIF
V: TRDV2; J: TRDJ1; D: TRDD3; length: 17; size: few; DNA: TGTGCCTGTGACACCCTTGGGGGGGATTCGTACACCGATAAACTCATCTTT; CDR3: CACDTLGGDSYTDKLIF
V: TRDV2; J: TRDJ1; D: TRDD3; length: 18; size: large; DNA: TGTGCCTGTGACACCGTTGAAGTTATGGGGATAAAGTCCCATAAACTCATCTTT; CDR3: CACDTVEVMGIKSHKLIF
V: TRDV2; J: TRDJ1; D: NA; length: 15; size: large; DNA: TGTGCCTGCGTACCGTTAGTGGGGGACACCGATAAACTCATCTTT; CDR3: CACVPLVGDTDKLIF
V: TRDV2; J: TRDJ3; D: TRDD3; length: 20; size: large; DNA: TGTGCCTGTGACAAGATTACTGGGGGCCGCAGCTCCTGGGACACCCGACAGATGTTTTTC; CDR3: CACDKITGGRSSWDTRQMFF
V: TRDV2; J: TRDJ3; D: NA; length: 22; size: few; DNA: TGTGCCTGTGACACCGTAGGAGCTACGGGGGACGAAAGCTCCTGGGACACCCGACAGATGTTTTTC; CDR3: CACDTVGATGDESSWDTRQMFF
V: TRDV2; J: TRDJ3; D: TRDD3; length: 24; size: few; DNA: TGTGCCTGTGACCCCATCCATACCTTACTGGGGGATACGCGGGTCTCCTGGGACACCCGACAGATGTTTTTC; CDR3: CACDPIHTLLGDTRVSWDTRQMFF
V: TRDV3; J: TRDJ1; D: TRDD3; length: 16; size: NA; DNA: TGTGCCCAAGGTCTCTTTCCTGGGGGATACAGCGATAAACTCATCTTT; CDR3: CAQGLFPGGYSDKLIF
V: TRDV2; J: TRDJ3; D: TRDD3; length: 18; size: large; DNA: TGTGCCTGTGACACCGTACTGGGGGATACCTGGGACACCCGACAGATGTTTTTC; CDR3: CACDTVLGDTWDTRQMFF
V: TRDV2; J: TRDJ3; D: TRDD3; length: 19; size: NA; DNA: TGTGCCTGTGACCCTACTGGGGATCCTTACTCCTGGGACACCCGACAGACGTTTTTC; CDR3: CACDPTGDPYSWDTRQTFF
V: TRDV1; J: TRDJ1; D: TRDD3; length: 23; size: NA; DNA: TGTGCTCTTGGGGAAATTTCTAGGTTTTCCGTACTGGGGGATACAAGGGCCACCGATAAACTCATCTTT; CDR3: CALGEISRFSVLGDTRATDKLIF
V: TRDV2; J: TRDJ1; D: TRDD2; length: 19; size: NA; DNA: TGTGCCTGTGGCACCGTTTCCTACCACGAGGATGGAGGTGGCGATAAACTCATCTTT; CDR3: CACGTVSYHEDGGGDKLIF
V: TRDV2; J: TRDJ1; D: TRDD3; length: 17; size: medium-sized; DNA: TGTGCCTGTGATCCCCTCAGGGTGGGGGACAACACCGATAAACTCATCTTT; CDR3: CACDPLRVGDNTDKLIF
V: TRDV2; J: TRDJ2; D: TRDD3; length: 19; size: large; DNA: TGTGCCTGTGACACCGTAGCGGGGATACCAACTGCTTTGACAGCACAACTCTTCTTT; CDR3: CACDTVAGIPTALTAQLFF
V: TRDV2; J: TRDJ1; D: NA; length: 17; size: medium-sized; DNA: TGTGCCTGTGATCCGCTTATCGCTTCCCCTGGGGAAGTTAAACTCATCTTT; CDR3: CACDPLIASPGEVKLIF
V: TRDV2; J: TRDJ1; D: TRDD3; length: 21; size: NA; DNA: TGTGCCTGTGACACCTTGAATACTGGGGGATATTCGACTGAACACACCGATAAACTCATCTTT; CDR3: CACDTLNTGGYSTEHTDKLIF
V: TRDV2; J: TRDJ1; D: TRDD3; length: 15; size: NA; DNA: TGTGCCTGTGACGGACTGGGGGATGCCACCGATAAACTCATCTTT; CDR3: CACDGLGDATDKLIF
V: TRDV2; J: TRDJ1; D: TRDD3; length: 15; size: few; DNA: TGTGCCTTTGACGTCCTGGGGGAGGTAACCGATAAACTCATCTTT; CDR3: CAFDVLGEVTDKLIF
V: TRDV2; J: TRDJ1; D: TRDD3; length: 21; size: NA; DNA: TGTGCCTGTGACACCTTGAATACTGGGGGATATTCGGCTGAACACACCGATAAACTCATCTTT; CDR3: CACDTLNTGGYSAEHTDKLIF
V: TRDV2; J: TRDJ1; D: TRDD3; length: 19; size: few; DNA: TGTGCCTGTGACACCGTGGGAGTACTGGGGGATACGGGGACCGATAAACTCATCTTT; CDR3: CACDTVGVLGDTGTDKLIF
V: TRDV2; J: TRDJ3; D: TRDD3; length: 22; size: large; DNA: TGTGCCTGTGACACCGCTACTGGGGGATGGACCCCTAGCTCCTGGGACACCCGACAGATGTTTTTC; CDR3: CACDTATGGWTPSSWDTRQMFF
V: TRDV2; J: TRDJ1; D: NA; length: 15; size: medium-sized; DNA: TGTGCCTGTGACACCGTAGGGCAATACACCGATAAACTCATCTTT; CDR3: CACDTVGQYTDKLIF
V: TRDV2; J: TRDJ1; D: TRDD3; length: 14; size: medium-sized; DNA: TGTGCCTGTGACAAACTGGGGGATACAAATAAACTCATCTTT; CDR3: CACDKLGDTNKLIF